These T cell receptor beta chains were read from a single sample in a study of identical twins. TCRdb recomputed calls from the 5' RACE reads with MiXCR, one row per CDR3 protein. The sample includes 1,800,000 or so distinct CDR3 sequences, around 33% seen only once; the top ten take about 0.25%. The sample taken for sequencing was cord blood. All receptors come from a newborn girl in good health. Both conserved end residues are part of each CDR3. The order of the fields is J gene, D gene, V gene, CDR3 length, clone size, CDR3 DNA, CDR3 protein. A D gene is named only where the DNA matches it firmly. Clone sizes are given selectively: once, few, many, or a class where the clone is expanded.

j_gene: TRBJ1-1
d_gene: NA
v_gene: TRBV7-8
len: 14
abundance: NA
CDR3nt: TGTGCCAGCAGCCCAGACAGGACGAACACTGAAGCTTTCTTT
CDR3aa: CASSPDRTNTEAFF

j_gene: TRBJ2-4
d_gene: NA
v_gene: TRBV7-6
len: 16
abundance: NA
CDR3nt: TGTGCCAGCAGCTTAGAGGGGGGCCCTGCCAAAAACATTCAGTACTTC
CDR3aa: CASSLEGGPAKNIQYF

j_gene: TRBJ2-3
d_gene: NA
v_gene: TRBV3-1
len: 15
abundance: NA
CDR3nt: TGTGCCAGCAGCCAATGGTCTAGCACCACAGATACGCAGTATTTT
CDR3aa: CASSQWSSTTDTQYF

j_gene: TRBJ2-4
d_gene: NA
v_gene: TRBV2
len: 15
abundance: few
CDR3nt: TGTGCCAGCAGTGAAGGGCAGAAGGACAGTCCCTTAAGGTACTTC
CDR3aa: CASSEGQKDSPLRYF

j_gene: TRBJ2-5
d_gene: NA
v_gene: TRBV12-5
len: 15
abundance: many
CDR3nt: TGTGCTAGTGGTTCCGGGACAAGGGGCCAAGAGACCCAGTACTTC
CDR3aa: CASGSGTRGQETQYF

j_gene: TRBJ2-1
d_gene: NA
v_gene: TRBV6-6
len: 12
abundance: few
CDR3nt: TGTGCCAGCAGTCGACTCGATCTTGAGCAGTTCTTC
CDR3aa: CASSRLDLEQFF

j_gene: TRBJ2-7
d_gene: NA
v_gene: TRBV9
len: 14
abundance: NA
CDR3nt: TGTGCCAGCAGCGTAGAGACCCCTGGGGGCGAGCAGTACTTC
CDR3aa: CASSVETPGGEQYF

j_gene: TRBJ2-1
d_gene: TRBD2
v_gene: TRBV9
len: 15
abundance: many
CDR3nt: TGTGCCAGCAGCGTAGCTTCGGGGGGCTACAATGAGCAGTTCTTC
CDR3aa: CASSVASGGYNEQFF

j_gene: TRBJ1-2
d_gene: NA
v_gene: TRBV2
len: 8
abundance: NA
CDR3nt: TGTGCCCCCTATGGCTACACCTTC
CDR3aa: CAPYGYTF

j_gene: TRBJ2-3
d_gene: NA
v_gene: TRBV20-1
len: 12
abundance: NA
CDR3nt: TGCAGTGGGGTCCCCGAGACAGATACGCAGTATTTT
CDR3aa: CSGVPETDTQYF

j_gene: TRBJ1-4
d_gene: NA
v_gene: TRBV28
len: 14
abundance: NA
CDR3nt: TGTGCCAGCAGTAGACCGTCCGTTAATGAAAAACTGTTTTTT
CDR3aa: CASSRPSVNEKLFF

j_gene: TRBJ1-2
d_gene: NA
v_gene: TRBV6-5
len: 13
abundance: many
CDR3nt: TGTGCCAGCAGTTACGGGCAGGACTATGGCTACACCTTC
CDR3aa: CASSYGQDYGYTF

j_gene: TRBJ2-2
d_gene: NA
v_gene: TRBV27
len: 15
abundance: NA
CDR3nt: TGTGCCAGCAGTTTAACTCAGAAATACACCGGGGAGCTGTTTTTT
CDR3aa: CASSLTQKYTGELFF

j_gene: TRBJ1-2
d_gene: NA
v_gene: TRBV2
len: 13
abundance: once
CDR3nt: TGTGCCAGCAGTGAAGTTTACAGCTATGGCTACACCTTC
CDR3aa: CASSEVYSYGYTF

j_gene: TRBJ1-5
d_gene: NA
v_gene: TRBV7-2
len: 16
abundance: NA
CDR3nt: TGTGCCAGCAGCTTATACGGGGCGGGGGGAAATCAGCCCCAGCATTTT
CDR3aa: CASSLYGAGGNQPQHF

j_gene: TRBJ2-1
d_gene: TRBD2
v_gene: TRBV24-1
len: 17
abundance: NA
CDR3nt: TGTGCCACCAGTCACCTACTAGCGGGAGGGACCTACAATGAGCAGTTCTTC
CDR3aa: CATSHLLAGGTYNEQFF

j_gene: TRBJ2-7
d_gene: TRBD2
v_gene: TRBV7-2
len: 16
abundance: few
CDR3nt: TGTGCCAGCAGCTTCCTGACTAGCGGGGGACCCTACGAGCAGTACTTC
CDR3aa: CASSFLTSGGPYEQYF

j_gene: TRBJ2-5
d_gene: NA
v_gene: TRBV6-1
len: 11
abundance: NA
CDR3nt: TGTGCCAGCACCTTTATAGGGGAGCAGTACTTC
CDR3aa: CASTFIGEQYF

j_gene: TRBJ2-7
d_gene: NA
v_gene: TRBV20-1
len: 13
abundance: few
CDR3nt: TGCAGTGCTGTTTCCACTTCTTCCTACGAGCAGTACTTC
CDR3aa: CSAVSTSSYEQYF

j_gene: TRBJ2-5
d_gene: NA
v_gene: TRBV5-1
len: 13
abundance: NA
CDR3nt: TGCGCCAGCAGCGGGGACTGGTCAGAGACCCAGTACTTC
CDR3aa: CASSGDWSETQYF

j_gene: TRBJ2-1
d_gene: NA
v_gene: TRBV6-6
len: 16
abundance: NA
CDR3nt: TGCGCCAGCAGTTACTCGTTAGCTCTTCAATCCGGTGAGCAGTTCTTC
CDR3aa: CASSYSLALQSGEQFF

j_gene: TRBJ2-3
d_gene: NA
v_gene: TRBV7-8
len: 15
abundance: NA
CDR3nt: TGTGCCAGCAGCTGGGACAAAAAAAGCACAGATACGCAGTATTTT
CDR3aa: CASSWDKKSTDTQYF

j_gene: TRBJ1-5
d_gene: NA
v_gene: TRBV12-3/TRBV12-4
len: 15
abundance: NA
CDR3nt: TGTGCCAGCAGTCCACAGGCCCATAGCAATCAGCCCCAGCATTTT
CDR3aa: CASSPQAHSNQPQHF

j_gene: TRBJ2-1
d_gene: TRBD1
v_gene: TRBV10-2
len: 16
abundance: few
CDR3nt: TGCGCCAGCGGACAGGCTCGGCTAGCAGATTACAATGAGCAGTTCTTC
CDR3aa: CASGQARLADYNEQFF

j_gene: TRBJ1-2
d_gene: NA
v_gene: TRBV20-1
len: 12
abundance: few
CDR3nt: TGCAGTGAGAACAGCCTTAACTATGGCTACACCTTC
CDR3aa: CSENSLNYGYTF

j_gene: TRBJ1-6
d_gene: TRBD1
v_gene: TRBV20-1
len: 12
abundance: NA
CDR3nt: TGCAGTTCCGGGACAGGAGATTCACCCCTCCACTTT
CDR3aa: CSSGTGDSPLHF

j_gene: TRBJ1-1
d_gene: TRBD1
v_gene: TRBV6-5
len: 18
abundance: NA
CDR3nt: TGTGCCAGCAGTTACCCAAGGAGACAGGGGGCAATGAACACTGAAGCTTTCTTT
CDR3aa: CASSYPRRQGAMNTEAFF

j_gene: TRBJ1-5
d_gene: NA
v_gene: TRBV2
len: 14
abundance: few
CDR3nt: TGTGCCAGCGGAGACAGCGCTCGGAATCAGCCCCAGCATTTT
CDR3aa: CASGDSARNQPQHF

j_gene: TRBJ2-5
d_gene: NA
v_gene: TRBV6-1
len: 14
abundance: NA
CDR3nt: TGTGCCAGCAGTCCCTGGACACTGGAGGAGACCCAGTACTTC
CDR3aa: CASSPWTLEETQYF

j_gene: TRBJ1-2
d_gene: NA
v_gene: TRBV6-1
len: 15
abundance: NA
CDR3nt: TGTGCCAGCAGTGAAGAGGCAGGGATGGACTATGGCTACACCTTC
CDR3aa: CASSEEAGMDYGYTF

j_gene: TRBJ1-2
d_gene: NA
v_gene: TRBV2
len: 11
abundance: NA
CDR3nt: TGTGCCGGCAGGGACACTTATGGCTACACCTTC
CDR3aa: CAGRDTYGYTF

j_gene: TRBJ2-7
d_gene: TRBD2
v_gene: TRBV4-1
len: 16
abundance: NA
CDR3nt: TGCGCCAGCAGCCAGGAACCGGGACTAGCGTCTCGGGAGCAGTACTTC
CDR3aa: CASSQEPGLASREQYF

j_gene: TRBJ2-1
d_gene: NA
v_gene: TRBV12-3/TRBV12-4
len: 15
abundance: few
CDR3nt: TGTGCCAGCAGGCCAAACGGAGCAGTAGACGCTGAGCAGTTCTTC
CDR3aa: CASRPNGAVDAEQFF

j_gene: TRBJ1-1
d_gene: NA
v_gene: TRBV20-1
len: 13
abundance: few
CDR3nt: TGCAGTGCTAGGGGACCGTCGAACACTGAAGCTTTCTTT
CDR3aa: CSARGPSNTEAFF

j_gene: TRBJ2-1
d_gene: NA
v_gene: TRBV7-9
len: 12
abundance: NA
CDR3nt: TGTGCCAGCATCGCCAGGGGTGGTGAGCAGTTCTTC
CDR3aa: CASIARGGEQFF

j_gene: TRBJ1-6
d_gene: TRBD1
v_gene: TRBV20-1
len: 12
abundance: NA
CDR3nt: TGCAGTTACAGGGGTCCAAATTCACCCCTCCACTTT
CDR3aa: CSYRGPNSPLHF

j_gene: TRBJ2-1
d_gene: NA
v_gene: TRBV27
len: 14
abundance: NA
CDR3nt: TGTGCCAGCAGTTGGGACCGGGCCGCTGTTGAGCAGTTCTTC
CDR3aa: CASSWDRAAVEQFF

j_gene: TRBJ2-3
d_gene: NA
v_gene: TRBV2
len: 15
abundance: few
CDR3nt: TGTGCCAGCAGACGCCGGTATGACCAGACAGATACGCAGTATTTT
CDR3aa: CASRRRYDQTDTQYF

j_gene: TRBJ2-5
d_gene: NA
v_gene: TRBV5-1
len: 13
abundance: NA
CDR3nt: TGCGCCAGCAGCTCAGACACCAGCGAGACCCAGTACTTC
CDR3aa: CASSSDTSETQYF

j_gene: TRBJ2-7
d_gene: TRBD2
v_gene: TRBV29-1
len: 14
abundance: few
CDR3nt: TGCAGCGTTACCCGACTAGCGGGGGGCTACGAGCAGTACTTC
CDR3aa: CSVTRLAGGYEQYF

j_gene: TRBJ1-5
d_gene: NA
v_gene: TRBV6-6
len: 13
abundance: few
CDR3nt: TGTGCCAGCAGCCGACCAGGGGATCAGCCCCAGCATTTT
CDR3aa: CASSRPGDQPQHF

j_gene: TRBJ2-1
d_gene: NA
v_gene: TRBV12-3/TRBV12-4
len: 13
abundance: few
CDR3nt: TGTGCCAGCAGTCGACCTGAGGGCAATGAGCAGTTCTTC
CDR3aa: CASSRPEGNEQFF

j_gene: TRBJ1-3
d_gene: NA
v_gene: TRBV29-1
len: 14
abundance: NA
CDR3nt: TGCAGCGTTGTTACCCAGGGAGGAGGAAACACCATATATTTT
CDR3aa: CSVVTQGGGNTIYF

j_gene: TRBJ2-7
d_gene: NA
v_gene: TRBV5-1
len: 15
abundance: many
CDR3nt: TGCGCCAGCAGCTTGGCCAGGAAGCGGAGGGACGAGCAGTACTTC
CDR3aa: CASSLARKRRDEQYF